This entry concerns a single T cell receptor (beta chain). Its antigen remains unknown. TCRdb's table, derived via immunoSEQ multiplex PCR, lists solely in-frame clones and lacks some. The profile covers some 87,000 clones, with roughly 75% appearing a single time and approximately 7.6% taken by the ten largest. The data belong to a study of a mutant IDH1 vaccine in newly diagnosed glioma. At the level of the study: Averaging about 37 years of age, treated patients were about 62% male and approximately 38% female. Study-wide results and caveats: Seemingly, top peripheral T cell clonotype changes bore no relation to pseudoprogression. The study observed vaccine-induced immune responses in roughly 93% of patients.

Time point of the sample: baseline, week 1 (first vaccination visit). The treatment: pre-vaccination baseline after standard-of-care therapy. New astrocytomas of WHO grade 3 or 4 that were IDH1-mutant and ATRX-lost were found in the donors. Germline CDR1 is SGHTA and CDR2 is FQGNSA. The CDR3 is 15 amino acids. The V end was cut by 2 bases, the J end by 6 bases, with 17 bases between. The receptor's source is a middle-aged man with glioma. The chain uses TRBV7-2 and TRBJ2-7; D is possibly TRBD1 (6 bases). The sample consisted of PBMCs, taken from a glioma patient treated with radiotherapy, temozolomide or both. In DNA, the CDR3 is TGTGCCAGCAGCTTAAAGCCCCAGGGGACGGCCGAGCAGTACTTC. Its translation: CASSLKPQGTAEQYF.